Following are 27 T cell receptor beta chains from one sample sequenced in a study of T cell changes during pregnancy in multiple sclerosis. Assay: immunoSEQ multiplex PCR; the TCRdb copy retains only in-frame clones and omits some. The sample lists some 80,000 clones, around 92% occurring once. Sequencing was performed on peripheral blood, taken in the first trimester of pregnancy. The origin of the receptors is a female donor in good health, enrolled as a control in a pregnancy study.

This chain links TRBV5-1 with TRBJ1-2; no firm D call. Trimming removed 0 bases from V and 0 bases from J, with 9 bases in between. The CDR3 sequence is 15 residues long. CDR1 and CDR2 from the germline V gene are SGHRS and YFSETQ. CDR3 protein: CASSLEAGANYGYTF. In DNA form, the CDR3 reads TGCGCCAGCAGCTTGGAAGCCGGAGCTAACTATGGCTACACCTTC.

V is TRBV28 and J is TRBJ1-2; the match to TRBD1 covers 7 bases. With 6 bases clipped from V and 13 bases from J, the junction kept 11 bases outside the gene matches. Germline-derived CDR1 and CDR2 are MDHEN and SYDVKM. This CDR3 region has 12 residues. CDR3 coding DNA: TGTGCCAGCAGCCTGGGACAGACCTTCACCACCTTC. The encoded protein is CASSLGQTFTTF.

This CDR3 is CASSLGGRIYEQYF. Here the CDR3 DNA reads TGTGCCAGCAGTTTGGGCGGGAGGATTTACGAGCAGTACTTC. The chain joins TRBV28 to TRBJ2-7, with 8 bases fitting TRBD2. The germline CDR1 and CDR2 sequences are MDHEN and SYDVKM. The ends lost 3 bases at V and 4 bases at J; junction bases unmatched: 5. The CDR3 runs to 14 residues.

The CDR3 bases are TGTGCCAGCAGTGAGGACAGGGGTTCTGGCTACACCTTC. Translating it yields CASSEDRGSGYTF. The rearrangement joins TRBV6-4 to TRBJ1-2; the match to TRBD1 covers 9 bases. J lost 7 bases, V lost 3 bases, and 3 bases had no gene match. The germline V gene encodes CDR1 MRHNA and CDR2 SNTAGT. The CDR3 is made up of 13 amino acids.

The chain combines TRBV6-5 with TRBJ2-4, with D maybe TRBD2 (6 bases). Trimming removed 6 bases from V and 6 bases from J, with 18 bases in between. Germline V gene lookup returns CDR1 MNHEY and CDR2 SVGAGI. This CDR3 region has 15 residues. The CDR3 nucleotides read TGTGCCAGCAGCACCCTTCAGGGAGGTAGAAACATTCAGTACTTC. Its protein product is CASSTLQGGRNIQYF.

This clone has a handful of counts. The chain recombines TRBV9 with TRBJ1-2, with a weak D call TRBD1 (5 bases). Germline V gives CDR1 SGDLS, CDR2 YYNGEE. Trimming shortened V by 0 bases and J by 8 bases, and 11 bases separated the two germline ends. The CDR3 extends over 13 amino acids. CDR3 coding DNA: TGTGCCAGCAGCGTAGAAGGAAAGGGGGGCTACACCTTC. It yields the protein CASSVEGKGGYTF.

The J gene is TRBJ1-4, the V gene TRBV7-9; the match to TRBD1 covers 7 bases. With 3 bases clipped from V and 3 bases from J, the junction kept 10 bases outside the gene matches. The CDR3 is made up of 17 amino acids. Germline V CDR1 and CDR2: SEHNR, FQNEAQ (reference sequence). The CDR3 nucleotides are TGTGCCAGCAGCTTTAAGATTTTGGGACAGTCTAATGAAAAACTGTTTTTT. Its translation is CASSFKILGQSNEKLFF.

DNA for the CDR3: TGTGCCAGCAGTCTTTACGGGGGTGACAGGGTAACTGAAGCTTTCTTT. Its protein product is CASSLYGGDRVTEAFF. The chain combines TRBV25-1 with TRBJ1-1; 7 bases line up with TRBD1. Germline V gives CDR1 MGHDK, CDR2 SYGVNS. J lost 5 bases, V lost 5 bases, and 14 bases had no gene match. This CDR3 is 16 amino acids long.

The V and J genes are TRBV6-1 and TRBJ1-1, with D unresolved. The V gene lost 8 bases and the J gene lost 0 bases, with 13 bases spanning the gap. The CDR3 is 14 residues long. CDR1 and CDR2 (germline): MNHNS, SASEGT. The DNA for the CDR3 is TGTGCCAGCCCGAAACCGGGATTGAACACTGAAGCTTTCTTT. This translates into CASPKPGLNTEAFF.

The sample holds a few counts of this clone. This chain joins TRBV30 and TRBJ1-4, with 10 bases fitting TRBD1. Germline-derived CDR1 and CDR2 are GTSNPN and SVGIG (reference sequence). This CDR3 is 17 amino acids long. Trimming at V came to 3 bases and at J to 5 bases, leaving 12 bases not matched to a gene. CDR3 sequence reads: CAWSAGFGGQGNEKLFF. As DNA, the CDR3 is TGTGCCTGGAGCGCAGGCTTCGGGGGACAGGGGAATGAAAAACTGTTTTTT.

V and J are TRBV18 and TRBJ2-7; maybe TRBD2 (5 bases). The CDR3 is 14 amino acids. Trimming took 3 bases from V and 7 from J, leaving 16 bases between them. Per the germline V gene, CDR1 is KGHSH and CDR2 is LQKENI. Here the CDR3 DNA reads TGTGCCAGCTCACCTCCGTCCAGTACGGGGGAGCAGTACTTC. Encoded protein: CASSPPSSTGEQYF.

The V gene is TRBV18, the J gene TRBJ2-1; maybe TRBD2 (6 bases). V gave up 0 bases and J gave up 4 bases, with 10 bases separating them. The CDR3 totals 15 residues. Germline V lookup: CDR1 KGHSH, CDR2 LQKENI. The CDR3 spells CASSPPGLTYNEQFF. CDR3 in DNA: TGTGCCAGCTCACCACCGGGACTTACTTACAATGAGCAGTTCTTC.

This chain joins TRBV6-1 and TRBJ1-3; TRBD1 matches at 7 bases. Germline CDR1 and CDR2: MNHNS and SASEGT. V shed 6 bases and J 1 base; nucleotides not matched to a gene: 6. The CDR3 runs to 15 residues. CDR3: CASRVGTASGNTIYF. The DNA for the CDR3 is TGTGCCAGCAGGGTTGGGACAGCGTCTGGAAACACCATATATTTT.

This chain joins TRBV11-2 and TRBJ2-2; D perhaps matches TRBD2 (5 bases). V was shortened by 2 bases and J by 0 bases, with 10 bases between the two germline ends. The CDR3 totals 16 residues. Germline CDR1 reads SGHAT; CDR2 reads FQNNGV. The CDR3 here is CASSLNPGTNTGELFF. DNA for the CDR3: TGTGCCAGCAGCTTAAACCCGGGAACGAACACCGGGGAGCTGTTTTTT.

The V call is TRBV4-1, the J call TRBJ1-5; unclear D gene. Germline CDR1 and CDR2: MGHRA and YSYEKL. CDR3 length equals 17 residues. Trimming removed 0 bases from V and 4 bases from J, with 16 bases in between. This CDR3 reads CASSQDSRTVLNQPQHF. CDR3 coding DNA: TGCGCCAGCAGCCAAGATTCTCGAACTGTTCTTAATCAGCCCCAGCATTTT.

This rearrangement joins TRBV6-5 to TRBJ1-2; D remains unclear. V shed 0 bases and J shed 4 bases, with 15 bases lying between them. This CDR3 contains 16 residues. Germline V lookup: CDR1 MNHEY, CDR2 SVGAGI. The CDR3 bases are TGTGCCAGCAGTTACTCGATGAGTACGCCCGGCTATGGCTACACCTTC. Its protein is CASSYSMSTPGYGYTF.

The chain employs TRBV6-5 and TRBJ1-2; weak D call: TRBD1 (6 bases). Germline assignment: CDR1 MNHEY and CDR2 SVGAGI. The CDR3 has 16 amino acids. The V end lost 4 bases, the J end lost 3 bases, and 18 bases lay between the germline ends. The CDR3 region is CASSSWTDGRYYGYTF. CDR3 nucleotide sequence: TGTGCCAGCAGTTCCTGGACAGACGGCCGATACTATGGCTACACCTTC.

This chain joins TRBV28 and TRBJ1-2; a weak D match, TRBD1 (5 bases). CDR1 and CDR2 (germline): MDHEN, SYDVKM. Deletions cut 5 bases from V and 4 bases from J, with 11 bases between. The CDR3 length is 13 residues. The CDR3 sequence is CASSRGATYGYTF. CDR3 DNA: TGTGCCAGCAGTCGTGGGGCAACCTATGGCTACACCTTC.

The chain carries TRBV9 and TRBJ1-4; D might be TRBD1 (6 bases). Trimming stripped 2 bases from V and 8 bases from J, with 13 bases between. The germline gives CDR1 SGDLS, CDR2 YYNGEE. This CDR3 comprises 14 residues. The CDR3 protein is CASSVTGGGEKLFF. In DNA, the CDR3 is TGTGCCAGCAGCGTGACAGGTGGAGGAGAAAAACTGTTTTTT.

The rearrangement links TRBV7-9 to TRBJ1-2; maybe TRBD1 (6 bases). CDR3 length equals 14 residues. V was pared by 2 bases and J by 2 bases, with 9 bases between. Germline V gene sequence: CDR1 SEHNR, CDR2 FQNEAQ (reference sequence). CDR3 residues: CASSLRGSNYGYTF. The CDR3 bases are TGTGCCAGCAGCTTAAGGGGGTCGAACTATGGCTACACCTTC.

This chain uses TRBV28 with TRBJ1-1, with D tentatively TRBD1 (5 bases). V dropped 2 bases and J dropped 4 bases, with 17 bases sitting between them. The CDR3 spans 16 residues. Germline CDR1 is MDHEN and CDR2 is SYDVKM. Here the CDR3 reads CASSLTAGRGTTEAFF. The CDR3 region has the DNA TGTGCCAGCAGTTTAACGGCAGGGCGAGGTACCACTGAAGCTTTCTTT.

The J gene is TRBJ1-5, the V gene TRBV7-6; possible D gene TRBD1, 6 bases. Germline-derived CDR1 and CDR2 are SGHVS and FNYEAQ. Trimming took 1 base from V and 6 from J, leaving 7 bases between them. The CDR3 spans 13 residues. The CDR3 is CASSLGDTQPQHF. DNA of the CDR3: TGTGCCAGCAGCTTAGGGGACACTCAGCCCCAGCATTTT.

The chain combines TRBV25-1 with TRBJ1-1; 10 bases fit TRBD1. The trim removed 1 base at V and 4 bases at J, leaving 6 bases unmatched. The CDR3 has 16 residues. Germline-derived CDR1 and CDR2 are MGHDK and SYGVNS. CDR3 loop: CASSEWTGGGSTEAFF. The CDR3 DNA reads as TGTGCCAGCAGTGAATGGACAGGGGGGGGGAGCACTGAAGCTTTCTTT.

The chain joins TRBV4-3 to TRBJ2-7; 10 bases match TRBD1. The germline CDR1 and CDR2 sequences are LGHNA and YSLEER. V shed 0 bases and J 6 bases; nucleotides not matched to a gene: 5. This CDR3 has 15 amino acids. CDR3 residues: CASSQDRGQGGEQYF. The CDR3 region has the DNA TGCGCCAGCAGCCAAGATCGTGGACAGGGGGGCGAGCAGTACTTC.

For this clone: A read error may account for a junction end that differs from germline. V gene TRBV5-4 combines with J gene TRBJ2-7; 9 nucleotides agree with TRBD1. The CDR3 has 13 amino acids. Germline assignment: CDR1 SGHNT and CDR2 YYREEE (reference sequence). Here the CDR3 reads CASSLDRGHEQYF. The CDR3 DNA follows: TGTGCCAGCAGTTTGGACAGGGGCCACGAGCAGTACTTC.

This chain connects TRBV4-2 to TRBJ2-7, with TRBD1 matching 10 bases. Per germline, CDR1 LGHNA and CDR2 YNFKEQ. The CDR3 extends over 16 amino acids. V lost 0 bases to trimming and J lost 4 bases; unmatched junction nucleotides: 6. In DNA form, the CDR3 reads TGTGCCAGCAGCCAAGAAGCAGGACAGGGGGTTTACGAGCAGTACTTC. Its protein product is CASSQEAGQGVYEQYF.

This clone was seen just once. This sequence joins TRBV10-1 and TRBJ2-5; the D is unclear. The CDR3 is 16 residues long. The germline gives CDR1 WNHNN, CDR2 SYGVQD (reference sequence). V was clipped by 11 bases and J by 4 bases, with 26 bases between them. The CDR3 DNA sequence: TGCGCCGCCATCCGCTCCCCCGGGTCCCAGCGAGAGACCCAGTACTTC. It encodes CAAIRSPGSQRETQYF.